A single TCR beta chain is shown here with its context. This clone's antigen is unknown. Per-base qualities were not stored, and no clone one base away is much larger. Patients with autoimmune disease history or receiving systemic immunosuppression were excluded from the trial. Peripheral blood for TCR sequencing was drawn from every dose cohort at baseline, at cycle 4 day 1 and at cycle 7 day 1. The samples were drawn from a first-in-human, open-label, multicenter phase I dose-escalation trial of ivuxolimab. Adults with locally advanced or metastatic head and neck squamous cell, hepatocellular, melanoma or renal cell carcinoma were enrolled in the trial. Before TCR sequencing, CD4+ T cells and CD8+ T cells from peripheral blood were sorted into separate populations. The data derive from a study of OX40 agonist ivuxolimab in advanced cancers. Regarding the complete study: The costimulatory receptor OX40 (CD134) was targeted by ivuxolimab, a fully human IgG2 agonistic monoclonal antibody. Intravenous ivuxolimab was administered to patients every 2 weeks at six dose levels: 0.01, 0.1, 0.3, 1.5, 3 and 10 mg/kg. Of the roughly 54 dose-escalation patients, hepatocellular carcinoma was present in about 20, melanoma in roughly 15, renal cell carcinoma in 9 and head and neck cancer in 9. In the dose-escalation cohort, 82.7% of patients were male, and the mean age was roughly 60 years, with a range of roughly 20 to 80. Prior anti-PD-1, anti-PD-L1 or anti-CTLA-4 therapy was permitted, and checkpoint inhibitors had been received by roughly 42% of dose-escalation patients. Partial responses occurred in three dose-escalation patients: two with cutaneous melanoma and one with hepatocellular carcinoma. The point of sequencing TCRbeta in the periphery was to test whether ivuxolimab changed TCR sequence diversity and drove clonal T-cell expansion. The paper covers the monotherapy dose-escalation part of the phase I ivuxolimab trial, which included N ≈ 57 patients. Summary of the overall study and its limitations: Antigen specificity was not determined for the clonally expanded peripheral T cells. Low levels of normalized T-cell clonal expansion were also seen in some patients who did not respond. On average, CD8+ T cells showed more expanded clones than CD4+ T cells after ivuxolimab. At doses of 0.1 to 3.0 mg/kg, clonal expansion of both CD4+ and CD8+ blood T cells was observed from baseline to week 6. In partial responders in the 0.1-3.0 mg/kg groups, normalized peripheral clonal expansion was found to be among the lowest, especially among CD8+ T cells.

To sequence the TCRbeta CDR3 region, genomic DNA was isolated from the sorted cells. TCRbeta CDR3 regions were sequenced using the immunoSEQ Assay. TCRdb stores this immuneACCESS table with in-frame sequences only. Part of the clones is absent; in the studies checked, under half of the shortfall reflects unresolved V genes, and no reason is known for the rest. Counted in this sample were over 85,000 clones; about 83% of them appeared once. The top ten clonotypes cover under 0.55% of the sample. The germline V end is reduced by 5 bases and the J end by 1 base; junction bases left unmatched: 5. From a lookup of the germline V gene, CDR1 and CDR2 are MNHNS and SASEGT. Taken from cysteine to phenylalanine, the CDR3 has 15 residues. Only the CDR3 part of the read is kept: 45 bases, read in frame from the first base.

The chain is made from TRBV6-1 and TRBJ2-5; TRBD1 aligns with 9 central bases. Sequenced material: CD4+ or CD8+ T cells sorted from blood, taken in a trial of the OX40 agonist ivuxolimab. The source is an adult with an advanced solid tumor such as melanoma, head and neck, liver or kidney cancer. The CDR3 corresponds to CASSPWTGAQETQYF. The DNA sequence reads TGTGCCAGCAGTCCCTGGACAGGGGCCCAAGAGACCCAGTACTTC.